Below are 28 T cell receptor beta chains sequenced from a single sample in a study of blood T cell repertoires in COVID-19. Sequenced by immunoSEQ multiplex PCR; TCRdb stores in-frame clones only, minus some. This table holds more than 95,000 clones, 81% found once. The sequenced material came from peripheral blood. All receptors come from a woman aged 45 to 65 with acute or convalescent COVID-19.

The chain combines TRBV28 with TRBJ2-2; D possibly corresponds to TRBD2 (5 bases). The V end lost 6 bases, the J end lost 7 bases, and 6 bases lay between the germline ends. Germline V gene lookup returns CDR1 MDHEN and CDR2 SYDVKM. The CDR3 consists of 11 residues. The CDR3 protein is CASREGGELFF. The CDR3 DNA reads TGTGCCAGCAGAGAGGGCGGGGAGCTGTTTTTT.

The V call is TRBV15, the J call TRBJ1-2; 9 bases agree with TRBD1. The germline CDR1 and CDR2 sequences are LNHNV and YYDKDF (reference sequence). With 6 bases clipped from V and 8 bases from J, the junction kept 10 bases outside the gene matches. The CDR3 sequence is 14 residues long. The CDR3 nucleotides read TGTGCCACCAGACAGGGGGCGCGAGCTCCCGGCTACACCTTC. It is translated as CATRQGARAPGYTF.

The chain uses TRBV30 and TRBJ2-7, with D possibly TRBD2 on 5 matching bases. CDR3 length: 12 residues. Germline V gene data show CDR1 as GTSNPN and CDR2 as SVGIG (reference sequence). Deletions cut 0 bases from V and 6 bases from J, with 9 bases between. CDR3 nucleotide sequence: TGTGCCTGGAGTGTACGAGGGTCCGAGCAGTACTTC. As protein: CAWSVRGSEQYF.

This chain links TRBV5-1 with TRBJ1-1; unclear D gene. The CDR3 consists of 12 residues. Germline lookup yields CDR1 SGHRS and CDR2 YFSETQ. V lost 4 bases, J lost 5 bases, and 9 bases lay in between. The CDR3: CASSDTGTEAFF. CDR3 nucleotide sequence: TGCGCCAGCAGCGACACTGGGACTGAAGCTTTCTTT.

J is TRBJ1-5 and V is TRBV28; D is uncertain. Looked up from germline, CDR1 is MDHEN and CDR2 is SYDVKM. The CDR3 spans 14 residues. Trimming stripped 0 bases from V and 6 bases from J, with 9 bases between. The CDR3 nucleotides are TGTGCCAGCAGTTTATGGGCCGCCAGTCAGCCCCAGCATTTT. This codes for CASSLWAASQPQHF.

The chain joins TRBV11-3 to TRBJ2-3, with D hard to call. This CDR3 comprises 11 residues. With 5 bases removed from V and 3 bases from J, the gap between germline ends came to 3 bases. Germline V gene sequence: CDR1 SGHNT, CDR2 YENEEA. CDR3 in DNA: TGTGCCAGCAGCCTGACAGATACGCAGTATTTT. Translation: CASSLTDTQYF.

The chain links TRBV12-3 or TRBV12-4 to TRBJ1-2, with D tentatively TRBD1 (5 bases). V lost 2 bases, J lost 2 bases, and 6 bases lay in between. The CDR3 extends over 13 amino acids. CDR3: CASSLNRNYGYTF. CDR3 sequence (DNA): TGTGCCAGCAGTTTAAACAGGAACTATGGCTACACCTTC.

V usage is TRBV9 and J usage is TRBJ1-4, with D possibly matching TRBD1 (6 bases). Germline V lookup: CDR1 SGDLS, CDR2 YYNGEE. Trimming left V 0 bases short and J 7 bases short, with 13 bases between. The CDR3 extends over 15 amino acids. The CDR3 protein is CASSVAGGGSEKLFF. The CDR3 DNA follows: TGTGCCAGCAGCGTAGCTGGGGGCGGGAGTGAAAAACTGTTTTTT.

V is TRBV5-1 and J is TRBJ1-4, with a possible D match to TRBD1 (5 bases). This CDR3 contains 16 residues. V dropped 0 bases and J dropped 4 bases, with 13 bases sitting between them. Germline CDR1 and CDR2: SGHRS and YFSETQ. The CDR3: CASSLAADSYNEKLFF. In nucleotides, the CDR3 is TGCGCCAGCAGCTTGGCCGCAGACAGCTATAATGAAAAACTGTTTTTT.

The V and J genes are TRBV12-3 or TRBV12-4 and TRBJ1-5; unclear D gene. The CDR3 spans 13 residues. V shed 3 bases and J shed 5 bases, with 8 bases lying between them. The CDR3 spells CASSFAADQPQHF. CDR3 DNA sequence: TGTGCCAGCAGTTTTGCGGCCGATCAGCCCCAGCATTTT.

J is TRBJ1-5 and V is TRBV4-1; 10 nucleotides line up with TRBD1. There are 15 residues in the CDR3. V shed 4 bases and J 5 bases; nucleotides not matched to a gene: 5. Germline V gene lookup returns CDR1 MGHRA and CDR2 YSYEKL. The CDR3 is CASSRSGTGDQPQHF. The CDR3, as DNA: TGCGCCAGCAGCCGATCCGGGACAGGGGATCAGCCCCAGCATTTT.

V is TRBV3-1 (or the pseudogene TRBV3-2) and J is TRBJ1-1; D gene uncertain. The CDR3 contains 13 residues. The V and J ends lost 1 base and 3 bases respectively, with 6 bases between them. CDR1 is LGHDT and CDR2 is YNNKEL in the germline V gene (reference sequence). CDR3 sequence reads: CASSQGRDTEAFF. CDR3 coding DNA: TGTGCCAGCAGCCAAGGGAGGGACACTGAAGCTTTCTTT.

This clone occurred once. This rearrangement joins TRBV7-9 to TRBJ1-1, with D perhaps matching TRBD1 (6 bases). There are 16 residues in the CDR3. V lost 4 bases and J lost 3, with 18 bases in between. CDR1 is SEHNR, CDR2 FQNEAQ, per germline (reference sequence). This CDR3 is CASSSTQQGLDTEAFF. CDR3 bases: TGTGCCAGCAGCTCAACCCAACAGGGATTGGACACTGAAGCTTTCTTT.

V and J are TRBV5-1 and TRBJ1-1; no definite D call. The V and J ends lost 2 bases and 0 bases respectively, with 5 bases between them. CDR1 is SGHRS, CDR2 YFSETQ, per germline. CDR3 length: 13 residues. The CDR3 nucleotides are TGCGCCAGCAGCTTCAGTCTGAACACTGAAGCTTTCTTT. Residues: CASSFSLNTEAFF.

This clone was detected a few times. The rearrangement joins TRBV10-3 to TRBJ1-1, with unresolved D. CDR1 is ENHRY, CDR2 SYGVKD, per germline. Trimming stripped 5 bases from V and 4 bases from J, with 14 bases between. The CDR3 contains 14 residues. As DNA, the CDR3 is TGTGCCATCAGTCCTGAAGGCCCGGGCACTGAAGCTTTCTTT. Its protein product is CAISPEGPGTEAFF.

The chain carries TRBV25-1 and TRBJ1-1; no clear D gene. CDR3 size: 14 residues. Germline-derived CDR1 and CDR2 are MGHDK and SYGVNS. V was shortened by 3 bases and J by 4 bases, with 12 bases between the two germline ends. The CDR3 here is CASSDLADGTEAFF. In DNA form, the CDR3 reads TGTGCCAGCAGTGATCTAGCTGATGGCACTGAAGCTTTCTTT.

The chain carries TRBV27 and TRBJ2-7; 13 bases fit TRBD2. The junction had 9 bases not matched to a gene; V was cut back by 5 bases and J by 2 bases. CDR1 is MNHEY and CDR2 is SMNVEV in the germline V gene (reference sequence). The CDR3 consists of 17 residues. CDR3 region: CASSARTSGSITYEQYF. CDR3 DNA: TGTGCCAGCAGTGCTCGGACTAGCGGGAGTATAACCTACGAGCAGTACTTC.

The DNA for the CDR3 is TGTGCCAGCAGCGTTAGGAACGGAGGGCCCCAGCATTTT. This translates into CASSVRNGGPQHF. The rearrangement links TRBV9 to TRBJ1-5, with D uncertain. Trimming left V 2 bases short and J 9 bases short, with 12 bases between. This CDR3 contains 13 residues. The germline V gene encodes CDR1 SGDLS and CDR2 YYNGEE.

CDR3 amino acids: CASSGTGGSYEQYF. CDR3 bases: TGTGCCAGTAGCGGGACAGGTGGCTCCTACGAGCAGTACTTC. The rearrangement uses TRBV19 and TRBJ2-7, with 8 bases aligning to TRBD1. Per the germline V gene, CDR1 is LNHDA and CDR2 is SQIVND (reference sequence). The CDR3 length is 14 residues. J gave up 0 bases and V 6 bases, and 4 bases lay outside the gene matches.

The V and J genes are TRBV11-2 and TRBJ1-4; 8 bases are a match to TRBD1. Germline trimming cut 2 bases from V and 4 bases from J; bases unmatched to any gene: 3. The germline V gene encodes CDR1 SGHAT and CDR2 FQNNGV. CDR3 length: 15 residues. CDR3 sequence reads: CASSLRQGNNEKLFF. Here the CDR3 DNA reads TGTGCCAGCAGCTTACGACAGGGGAATAATGAAAAACTGTTTTTT.

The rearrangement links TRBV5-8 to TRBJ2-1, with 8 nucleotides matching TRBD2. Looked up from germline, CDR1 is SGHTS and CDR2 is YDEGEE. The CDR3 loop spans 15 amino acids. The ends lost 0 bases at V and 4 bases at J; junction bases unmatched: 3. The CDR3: CASSLELAAYNEQFF. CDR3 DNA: TGTGCCAGCAGCTTGGAACTAGCGGCTTACAATGAGCAGTTCTTC.

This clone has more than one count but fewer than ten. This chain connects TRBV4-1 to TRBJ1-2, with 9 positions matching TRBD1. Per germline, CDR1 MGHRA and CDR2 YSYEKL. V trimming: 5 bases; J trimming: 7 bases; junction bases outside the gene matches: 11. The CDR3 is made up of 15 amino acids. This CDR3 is CASSTRTGDGGGYTF. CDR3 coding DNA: TGCGCCAGCAGCACCCGGACAGGGGATGGTGGTGGCTACACCTTC.

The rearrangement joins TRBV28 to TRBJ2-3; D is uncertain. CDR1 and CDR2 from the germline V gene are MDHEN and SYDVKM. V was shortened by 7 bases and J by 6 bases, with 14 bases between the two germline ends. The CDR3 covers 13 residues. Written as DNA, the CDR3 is TGTGCCAGCACCCTCCCTTCACATGATACGCAGTATTTT. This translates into CASTLPSHDTQYF.

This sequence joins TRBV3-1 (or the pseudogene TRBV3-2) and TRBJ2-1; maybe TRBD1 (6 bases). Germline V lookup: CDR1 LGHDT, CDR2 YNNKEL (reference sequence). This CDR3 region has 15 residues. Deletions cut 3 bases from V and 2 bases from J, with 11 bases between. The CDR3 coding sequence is TGTGCCAGCAGCCAGGGGACACCAACCTACAATGAGCAGTTCTTC. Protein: CASSQGTPTYNEQFF.

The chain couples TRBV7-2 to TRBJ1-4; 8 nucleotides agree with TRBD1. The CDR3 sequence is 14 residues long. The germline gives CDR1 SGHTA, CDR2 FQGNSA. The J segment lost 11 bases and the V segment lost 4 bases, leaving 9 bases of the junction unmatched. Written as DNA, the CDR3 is TGTGCCAGCAGCTCACGGACAGGGAGGGGGAAACTGTTTTTT. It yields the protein CASSSRTGRGKLFF.

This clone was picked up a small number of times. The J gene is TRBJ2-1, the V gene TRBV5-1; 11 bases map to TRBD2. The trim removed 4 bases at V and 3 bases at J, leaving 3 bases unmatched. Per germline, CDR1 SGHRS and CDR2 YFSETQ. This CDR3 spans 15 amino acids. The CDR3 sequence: CASSLGLAVYNEQFF. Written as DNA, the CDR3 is TGCGCCAGCAGCCTGGGACTAGCGGTCTACAATGAGCAGTTCTTC.

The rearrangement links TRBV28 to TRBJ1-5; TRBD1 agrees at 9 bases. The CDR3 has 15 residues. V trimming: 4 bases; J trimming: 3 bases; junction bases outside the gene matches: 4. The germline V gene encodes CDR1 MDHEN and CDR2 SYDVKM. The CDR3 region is CASSSTGGNNQPQHF. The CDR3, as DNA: TGTGCCAGCAGTTCGACAGGGGGGAACAATCAGCCCCAGCATTTT.

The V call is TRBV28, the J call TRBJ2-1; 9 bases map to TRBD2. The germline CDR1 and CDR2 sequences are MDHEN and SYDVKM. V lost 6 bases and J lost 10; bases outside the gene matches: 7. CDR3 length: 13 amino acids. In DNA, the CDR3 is TGTGCCAGCAGGTACGGACTAGCGCTAGAGCAGTTCTTC. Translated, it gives CASRYGLALEQFF. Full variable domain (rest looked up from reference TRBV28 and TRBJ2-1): DVKVTQSSRYLVKRTGEKVFLECVQDMDHENMFWYRQDPGLGLRLIYFSYDVKMKEKGDIPEGYSVSREKKERFSLILESASTNQTSMYLCASRYGLALEQFFGPGTRLTVL.